This T cell receptor beta chain was obtained from a study of T-cell reconstitution after alpha-beta-depleted transplantation in children. Per the germline V gene, CDR1 is DFQATT and CDR2 is SNEGSKA (reference sequence). V lost 5 bases and J 4 bases, leaving 17 bases between the germline ends. The CDR3 loop spans 14 amino acids. In this sample, this clonotype turned up a few times. Preparation of the TCRbeta library involved a method that used unique molecular identifiers. TCRdb recomputed calls from the PCR reads with MiXCR, one row per CDR3 protein. The sample includes about 500,000 distinct CDR3 sequences, less than 35% of them seen just once.

The source material was PBMCs from the stem cell graft donor, sampled from the stem cell graft. The rearrangement links TRBV20-1 to TRBJ2-5, with D tentatively TRBD1 (7 bases). The receptor's source is a human donor who donated a stem cell graft to a child with aplastic anemia. The DNA for the CDR3 is TGCAGTGCTGCCCTTGGAGGGGGCGGAGAGACCCAGTACTTC. Translation: CSAALGGGGETQYF.